This T cell receptor beta chain was recovered during a study of response to subunit inactivated influenza vaccine. Study-level points and caveats: Authors proposed each seasonal influenza vaccination draws in few new T cells.

About this clonotype itself: The antigen remains undetermined.

CDR1 and CDR2 (germline): SGHRS, YFSETQ. This CDR3 is 14 amino acids long. The V and J ends lost 0 bases and 1 base respectively, with 7 bases between them. TCRdb used MiXCR to reprocess the RT-PCR reads, holding one entry per CDR3 protein. The sample yields about 650,000 distinct CDR3 sequences, more than 15% seen once. The specimen comprised PBMCs from blood, sampled 12 days after vaccination. The TCR was taken from a man in his fifties who received an inactivated influenza vaccine. The chain employs TRBV5-1 and TRBJ1-2; tentative D call: TRBD1 (5 bases). DNA of the CDR3: TGCGCCAGCAGCTTGGAGGGGAGTAACTATGGCTACACCTTC. Encoded protein: CASSLEGSNYGYTF.